This is a list of T cell receptor beta chains from one sample in a study of blood T cell repertoires in COVID-19. Some clones are missing from TCRdb's copy, which holds only in-frame ones; the method was immunoSEQ multiplex PCR. The sample lists about 74,000 clones, 88% seen once, with less than 2% in the top ten. The sequencing sample was made of peripheral blood. The receptor set was obtained from a woman over 75 with active or convalescent COVID-19. CDR3s include the opening cysteine and the closing phenylalanine or tryptophan. A D gene is named only where the DNA matches it firmly. Not all rows give a size; the values are once, few, many and, for expanded clones, a class.

TRBD1,TRBV3-1/TRBV3-2,NA,TRBJ1-1,CASSGTGGDTEAFF,TGTGCCAGCAGCGGCACAGGGGGGGACACTGAAGCTTTCTTT
NA,TRBV21-1,NA,TRBJ1-5,CASSKARDRGGPSGNQPQHF,TGTGCCAGCAGCAAAGCGCGAGACAGGGGGGGACCTTCGGGCAATCAGCCCCAGCATTTT
TRBD1,TRBV5-1,NA,TRBJ1-1,CASRQGENTEAFF,TGCGCCAGCCGCCAGGGGGAGAACACTGAAGCTTTCTTT
TRBD1,TRBV10-3,NA,TRBJ1-1,CAISGLGQGRTEAFF,TGTGCCATCAGTGGTTTGGGACAGGGAAGGACTGAAGCTTTCTTT
NA,TRBV13,NA,TRBJ2-5,CASSIGSGQETQYF,TGTGCCAGCAGCATCGGGAGCGGACAAGAGACCCAGTACTTC
NA,TRBV4-1,NA,TRBJ2-7,CASSQDRERYEQYF,TGCGCCAGCAGCCAAGACCGGGAGCGGTACGAGCAGTACTTC
TRBD1,TRBV6-5,NA,TRBJ1-2,CASSPDRGLGYTF,TGTGCCAGCAGTCCGGACAGGGGGCTTGGCTACACCTTC
NA,TRBV14,few,TRBJ1-3,CASSPRPENSGNTIYF,TGTGCCAGCAGCCCTCGCCCGGAGAACTCTGGAAACACCATATATTTT
TRBD2,TRBV6-2/TRBV6-3,NA,TRBJ2-1,CASSALAGGEQFF,TGTGCCAGCAGTGCGCTAGCGGGAGGAGAGCAGTTCTTC
TRBD1,TRBV29-1,few,TRBJ1-2,CSVEGTGDGYTF,TGCAGCGTTGAAGGGACAGGGGATGGCTACACCTTC
NA,TRBV5-6,NA,TRBJ2-5,CASSTGTAGETQYF,TGTGCCAGCAGCACCGGGACTGCGGGAGAGACCCAGTACTTC
TRBD1,TRBV24-1,once,TRBJ1-5,CATLTGGNQPQHF,TGTGCCACCTTGACAGGGGGCAATCAGCCCCAGCATTTT
TRBD2,TRBV7-2,NA,TRBJ2-3,CASSFGSGGSEDTQYF,TGTGCCAGCAGCTTTGGGTCGGGAGGTTCAGAAGATACGCAGTATTTT
NA,TRBV7-2,NA,TRBJ2-1,CASSLDLGSSYNEQFF,TGTGCCAGCAGCTTAGATTTAGGGAGCTCCTACAATGAGCAGTTCTTC
TRBD2,TRBV2,NA,TRBJ2-7,CASRVGTTNGEQYF,TGTGCCAGCAGAGTAGGGACTACGAATGGCGAGCAGTACTTC
TRBD1,TRBV27,NA,TRBJ2-7,CASRQTGTGGYEQYF,TGTGCCAGCAGACAAACCGGGACAGGGGGCTACGAGCAGTACTTC
TRBD1,TRBV5-1,NA,TRBJ2-3,CASSLAGQGTDTQYF,TGCGCCAGCAGCTTGGCGGGACAGGGTACAGATACGCAGTATTTT
NA,TRBV5-4,NA,TRBJ2-3,CASRLEGGADTQYF,TGTGCCAGCCGCCTGGAGGGGGGGGCAGATACGCAGTATTTT
NA,TRBV6-5,NA,TRBJ2-1,CASSLRQGSYNEQFF,TGTGCCAGCAGTTTACGGCAGGGGTCCTACAATGAGCAGTTCTTC
NA,TRBV19,NA,TRBJ2-1,CASSIEGGRFNEQFF,TGTGCCAGTAGTATCGAGGGGGGGAGGTTCAATGAGCAGTTCTTC
TRBD2,TRBV5-6,NA,TRBJ2-3,CASSLRTSGRATDTQYF,TGTGCCAGCAGCCTCAGGACTAGCGGGAGGGCCACAGATACGCAGTATTTT
TRBD1,TRBV15,NA,TRBJ1-4,CATSGRLQGVVEKLFF,TGTGCCACCAGCGGACGACTACAGGGGGTAGTTGAAAAACTGTTTTTT
TRBD1,TRBV5-4,NA,TRBJ2-7,CASSKPGQGNEQYF,TGTGCCAGCAGCAAGCCGGGACAGGGGAATGAGCAGTACTTC